The source of this TCR beta chain is a study of CD8+CD57+ T cells in acquired aplastic anemia. Study-wide background: When averaged, DNA from sorted CD4+ and CD8+ cells came to around 3 ug.

The CDR3 runs to 14 residues. Trimming removed 2 bases at V and 7 bases at J, with 11 bases between. The germline CDR1 and CDR2 sequences are SGHTA and FQGTGA. Study-wide points: About 30 CD8+ CDR3 sequences occurred in both the patients and the controls.

The patients chosen for sequencing had shown expansion of CD8+CD57+ cells (detected by flow cytometry). Every patient had severe acquired aplastic anemia. No therapy had been given to the patients at the time of blood sampling. TCR beta VDJ and CDR3 profiling used genomic DNA as template. TCRdb recomputed calls from the reads with MiXCR, one row per CDR3 protein. The repertoire includes hundreds of thousands of distinct CDR3 sequences, about a third of them detected once, and 0.75% to 0.95% sits in the top ten. About this clonotype: Its antigen is as yet unknown. It may be a read error: a sequence one base away is much more abundant.

This rearrangement joins TRBV7-3 to TRBJ2-2; either TRBD1 or TRBD2 may fit D (5 bases each). This clonotype originated in a human donor with aplastic anemia. The specimen was sorted CD4+, CD8+, or CD8+CD57+ T cells (not recorded which) from PBMCs. The CDR3 loop reads CASSLEGRGGELFF. The CDR3 DNA is TGTGCCAGCAGCTTAGAGGGGCGAGGCGGGGAGCTGTTTTTT.